This section outlines one T cell receptor beta chain sequence together with its context. The antigen is unknown. Profiled with immunoSEQ multiplex PCR; TCRdb holds only in-frame clones, not every one. This table holds approximately 43,000 clones, approximately 86% found once. This sample is part of a study of T cells in localized non-small cell lung cancer. General study findings and limits: Measurement of T cell clonality placed uninvolved adjacent lung highest, above the level in tumor. Heterogeneity is still possible, as just one tumor region was sequenced. Among blood samples, higher T cell density accompanied longer overall survival.

V was clipped by 6 bases and J by 8 bases; unmatched bases: 15. This CDR3 has 15 amino acids. CDR1 and CDR2 from the germline V gene are SNHLY and FYNNEI. This sequence was found in a woman between 18 and 50 years old with stage III lung adenocarcinoma. The sequencing used peripheral blood, collected before any cancer treatment. The chain has TRBV2 and TRBJ1-2, with 7 bases identical to TRBD1. DNA of the CDR3: TGTGCCAGCAGCGACATTTGGGACAGTTCGGGGGGCTACACCTTC. Translation gives CASSDIWDSSGGYTF.